Shown below are 25 T cell receptor beta chains from a single sample sequenced in a study of blood T cell repertoires in COVID-19. Repertoires were generated with immunoSEQ multiplex PCR, while TCRdb's copy carries only in-frame clones and drops some. The sample lists under 300,000 clones, 86% occurring once. Sequenced material: peripheral blood. These receptors were collected from a woman aged 25 to 39 with COVID-19, enrolled during active disease.

V is TRBV27 and J is TRBJ2-3; no clear D. This CDR3 has 13 residues. The V end lost 0 bases, the J end lost 7 bases, and 8 bases lay between the germline ends. Per germline, CDR1 MNHEY and CDR2 SMNVEV (reference sequence). CDR3 nucleotide sequence: TGTGCCAGCAGTTTATCGAGCCTCAATACGCAGTATTTT. Translated: CASSLSSLNTQYF.

This chain connects TRBV18 to TRBJ2-7, with 7 bases that match TRBD1. The germline gives CDR1 KGHSH, CDR2 LQKENI. The length of the CDR3 is 12 residues. V lost 6 bases and J lost 6; bases outside the gene matches: 5. The CDR3 DNA follows: TGTGCCAGCTCGCTTAACAGGGGCGAGCAGTACTTC. The encoded protein is CASSLNRGEQYF.

This chain uses TRBV5-4 with TRBJ2-5, with 8 bases lining up with TRBD1. This CDR3 contains 14 residues. After removal of 4 bases from V and 6 bases from J, the junction contained 8 bases not matched to a gene. The V gene's germline CDR1 is SGHNT and CDR2 YYREEE (reference sequence). Here the CDR3 reads CASSPGTGPQTQYF. The CDR3 DNA reads as TGTGCCAGCAGCCCAGGGACAGGCCCACAGACCCAGTACTTC.

The chain employs TRBV11-2 and TRBJ1-5; unclear D gene. The CDR3 loop spans 12 amino acids. V was pared by 4 bases and J by 2 bases, with 3 bases between. Germline V lookup: CDR1 SGHAT, CDR2 FQNNGV. CDR3 bases: TGTGCCAGCAGCTCAGGCAATCAGCCCCAGCATTTT. Translating it yields CASSSGNQPQHF.

This rearrangement joins TRBV21-1 to TRBJ1-1; TRBD1 is the table's D call and was not checked against the DNA. TRBV21-1 is marked as a pseudogene. This CDR3 region has 20 residues. CDR3 sequence (DNA): TGTGCCAGCAGCACGAGAAGGCCAGTTAGACAGGCTCGAGTGAACACTGAAGCTTTCTTT. Translated: CASSTRRPVRQARVNTEAFF.

The genes are TRBV28 and TRBJ1-2, with D possibly being TRBD1 (5 bases). The CDR3 has 15 residues. Trimming took 3 bases from V and 2 from J, leaving 13 bases between them. CDR1 MDHEN and CDR2 SYDVKM come from the germline V gene. In DNA, the CDR3 is TGTGCCAGCAGTTTGCCGTCGACAGTAAACTATGGCTACACCTTC. Its protein is CASSLPSTVNYGYTF.

The V call is TRBV7-9, the J call TRBJ1-3; D remains ambiguous. Germline values: CDR1 SEHNR, CDR2 FQNEAQ (reference sequence). V lost 1 base to trimming and J lost 2 bases, with 9 bases between them. The CDR3 loop spans 15 amino acids. In nucleotides, the CDR3 is TGTGCCAGCAGCTTAGACAGACTACCTGGAAACACCATATATTTT. It translates to CASSLDRLPGNTIYF.

This CDR3 is CASSLKGLYGYTF. Here the CDR3 DNA reads TGTGCCAGCAGCTTAAAGGGGTTGTATGGCTACACCTTC. The chain recombines TRBV7-9 with TRBJ1-2; D may be TRBD1 (5 bases). Trimming cost V 2 bases and J 5 bases, with 9 bases left between them. The CDR3 runs to 13 residues. From germline, CDR1 is SEHNR and CDR2 FQNEAQ (reference sequence). The full variable domain, completed using reference TRBV7-9 and TRBJ1-2, is DTGVSQNPRHKITKRGQNVTFRCDPISEHNRLYWYRQTLGQGPEFLTYFQNEAQLEKSRLLSDRFSAERPKGSFSTLEIQRTEQGDSAMYLCASSLKGLYGYTFGSGTRLTVV.

This chain joins TRBV7-2 and TRBJ2-4; the D is unclear. Germline V lookup: CDR1 SGHTA, CDR2 FQGNSA. The ends were cut back, 1 base at V and 14 bases at J, with 9 bases in the middle. CDR3 length: 11 amino acids. The CDR3 sequence is CASSLGAGKYF. CDR3 nucleotides: TGTGCCAGCAGCTTAGGGGCAGGAAAGTACTTC.

V and J are TRBV19 and TRBJ1-1; weak D call: TRBD1 (6 bases). CDR1 is LNHDA and CDR2 is SQIVND in the germline V gene (reference sequence). Trimming removed 9 bases from V and 0 bases from J, with 11 bases in between. This CDR3 is 13 amino acids long. For the CDR3, the DNA is TGTGCCAGCGCGGACAGATTGAACACTGAAGCTTTCTTT. Protein sequence: CASADRLNTEAFF. The entire variable domain, with the rest obtained from reference TRBV19 and TRBJ1-1, is as follows: DGGITQSPKYLFRKEGQNVTLSCEQNLNHDAMYWYRQDPGQGLRLIYYSQIVNDFQKGDIAEGYSVSREKKESFPLTVTSAQKNPTAFYLCASADRLNTEAFFGQGTRLTVV.

The chain recombines TRBV5-5 with TRBJ2-2, with TRBD1 as a possible D gene (6 bases). Looked up from germline, CDR1 is SGHKS and CDR2 is YYEKEE (reference sequence). This CDR3 is 15 amino acids long. Trimming removed 4 bases at V and 6 bases at J, with 16 bases between. The CDR3 here is CASSPTGYVPGELFF. The CDR3 DNA reads TGTGCCAGCAGCCCTACAGGGTATGTGCCCGGGGAGCTGTTTTTT.

The chain links TRBV18 to TRBJ2-7; tentative D call: TRBD2 (5 bases). Germline assignment: CDR1 KGHSH and CDR2 LQKENI. V dropped 6 bases and J dropped 3 bases, with 18 bases sitting between them. The CDR3 runs 15 residues. This CDR3 reads CASSDTVELDYEQYF. The CDR3 nucleotides are TGTGCCAGCTCCGACACCGTGGAACTAGACTACGAGCAGTACTTC.

Concerning this clone itself: Compared with germline, one end of the junction differs, possibly owing to a read error. This CDR3 reads CATSRRGLQEILFF. CDR3 DNA sequence: TGTGCCACCAGCAGGCGGGGACTGCAGGAAATACTGTTTTTT. The V call is TRBV15, the J call TRBJ1-4; a possible D gene is TRBD1 (5 bases). CDR1 and CDR2 (germline): LNHNV, YYDKDF (reference sequence). CDR3 length: 14 amino acids.

The CDR3 sequence: CASGSPGQGIYEQYF. CDR3 DNA sequence: TGTGCTAGTGGTTCGCCGGGACAGGGGATCTACGAGCAGTACTTC. The chain recombines TRBV12-5 with TRBJ2-7, with 10 bases fitting TRBD1. Germline V lookup: CDR1 LGHNT, CDR2 FRNRAP. CDR3 length: 15 amino acids. J lost 3 bases, V lost 4 bases, and 6 bases had no gene match. The full variable domain, rest sourced from reference TRBV12-5 and TRBJ2-7, is DARVTQTPRHKVTEMGQEVTMRCQPILGHNTVFWYRQTMMQGLELLAYFRNRAPLDDSGMPKDRFSAEMPDATLATLKIQPSEPRDSAVYFCASGSPGQGIYEQYFGPGTRLTVT.

The chain has TRBV5-6 and TRBJ1-1, with 7 bases matching TRBD1. CDR1 is SGHDT and CDR2 is YYEEEE in the germline V gene. The CDR3 totals 14 residues. With V trimmed by 4 bases and J by 7 bases, 10 bases remained unmatched. The CDR3 spells CASSPGQRPHEAFF. The CDR3 nucleotides are TGTGCCAGCAGCCCGGGACAGCGCCCTCATGAAGCTTTCTTT. Supplemented by reference TRBV5-6 and TRBJ1-1, the full variable domain reads DAGVTQSPTHLIKTRGQQVTLRCSPKSGHDTVSWYQQALGQGPQFIFQYYEEEERQRGNFPDRFSGHQFPNYSSELNVNALLLGDSALYLCASSPGQRPHEAFFGQGTRLTVV.

CDR3 nucleotide sequence: TGCGCCAGCTCCGACTCAGGGAGCACAGATACGCAGTATTTT. Its protein is CASSDSGSTDTQYF. The V call is TRBV10-2, the J call TRBJ2-3; maybe TRBD1 (5 bases). The germline V gene has CDR1 WSHSY and CDR2 SAAADI. This CDR3 is 14 amino acids long. Trimming stripped 8 bases from V and 0 bases from J, with 12 bases between.

The chain recombines TRBV10-1 with TRBJ2-5; D perhaps matches TRBD2 (5 bases). The CDR3 covers 16 residues. Trimming cost V 2 bases and J 4 bases, with 17 bases left between them. Germline CDR1 reads WNHNN; CDR2 reads SYGVQD (reference sequence). The CDR3, as DNA: TGCGCCAGCAGTGAGAGGCAGCAATTAGGGAGAGAGACCCAGTACTTC. This encodes CASSERQQLGRETQYF.

The rearrangement uses TRBV24-1 and TRBJ1-2; TRBD1 matches at 8 bases. The CDR3 consists of 14 residues. The ends lost 4 bases at V and 7 bases at J; junction bases unmatched: 7. Germline CDR1 reads KGHDR; CDR2 reads SFDVKD. The CDR3 DNA follows: TGTGCCACCAGTGACATGACAGGGGAGGGTGGCTACACCTTC. Encoded protein: CATSDMTGEGGYTF.

This clone has more than one count but fewer than ten. The chain recombines TRBV18 with TRBJ1-2, with 9 bases identical to TRBD1. The length of the CDR3 is 17 residues. The junction had 12 bases not matched to a gene; V was cut back by 2 bases and J by 5 bases. Germline CDR1 KGHSH, CDR2 LQKENI. CDR3 nucleotide sequence: TGTGCCAGCTCACCAACAGGGGGCTACGTGAGGGAATATGGCTACACCTTC. Protein: CASSPTGGYVREYGYTF.

This sequence joins TRBV3-1 (or the pseudogene TRBV3-2) and TRBJ2-5; D not certain. The CDR3 extends over 17 amino acids. Germline lookup yields CDR1 LGHDT and CDR2 YNNKEL (reference sequence). V lost 4 bases and J lost 4, with 22 bases in between. The CDR3 is CASSPPHSPGRRETQYF. The DNA for the CDR3 is TGTGCCAGCAGCCCCCCCCACTCTCCGGGTAGGAGAGAGACCCAGTACTTC.

This clone occurred a few times. The J gene is TRBJ1-1, the V gene TRBV7-6, with D maybe TRBD1 (6 bases). Deletions cut 5 bases from V and 1 base from J, with 8 bases between. The CDR3 length is 13 residues. Germline lookup yields CDR1 SGHVS and CDR2 FNYEAQ. The CDR3 DNA reads as TGTGCCAGCAGCCGGACAGCGAACACTGAAGCTTTCTTT. This sequence encodes CASSRTANTEAFF. Using reference TRBV7-6 and TRBJ1-1 for the parts outside the CDR3, the full variable domain is GAGVSQSPRYKVTKRGQDVALRCDPISGHVSLYWYRQALGQGPEFLTYFNYEAQQDKSGLPNDRFSAERPEGSISTLTIQRTEQRDSAMYRCASSRTANTEAFFGQGTRLTVV.

The chain carries TRBV19 and TRBJ2-3, with a tentative D call TRBD1 (6 bases). Between the trimmed V and J ends, which lost 8 bases and 4 bases, there was a span of 16 bases. Germline V gene sequence: CDR1 LNHDA, CDR2 SQIVND (reference sequence). The CDR3 sequence is 14 residues long. CDR3 in DNA: TGTGCCAGTCTCGGGACACCTAGCTCAGATACGCAGTATTTT. Translating gives CASLGTPSSDTQYF.

This clone came up once. This sequence joins TRBV24-1 and TRBJ2-1, with 11 bases lining up with TRBD1. The V gene end was trimmed by 4 bases and the J gene end by 9 bases; junction bases not matched to a gene: 22. This CDR3 has 20 amino acids. Germline CDR1 and CDR2: KGHDR and SFDVKD. The CDR3 DNA reads TGTGCCACCAGTGACCCCCGGACAGGGGGCCTCCACCGTCCGGTCAGTGAGCAGTTCTTC. It codes for CATSDPRTGGLHRPVSEQFF.

The chain has TRBV9 and TRBJ2-7; tentatively, D is TRBD2 (5 bases). The germline V gene has CDR1 SGDLS and CDR2 YYNGEE. Trimming pared 0 bases from V and 6 bases from J, leaving 10 bases between. The CDR3 spans 13 residues. DNA for the CDR3: TGTGCCAGCAGCGTAGTCGGAGGACTCGAGCAGTACTTC. Translated, it gives CASSVVGGLEQYF.

This rearrangement joins TRBV6-5 to TRBJ1-3; D gene unclear. Germline CDR1 reads MNHEY; CDR2 reads SVGAGI. The V end was cut by 10 bases, the J end by 2 bases, with 18 bases between. The CDR3 has 15 residues. Here the CDR3 DNA reads TGTGCCACCCATCAAACCCTCGGGGCTGGAAACACCATATATTTT. Protein product: CATHQTLGAGNTIYF.